These 25 T cell receptor beta chains were all obtained from the same sample, sequenced in a study of cytomegalovirus exposure and HLA in healthy donors. The PCR contained 60 Vbeta and 13 Jbeta primers. Only in-frame clones appear in the TCRdb table, and some are missing; sequencing was by immunoSEQ multiplex PCR. The sample has 70,000 to 95,000 clones; more than 60% are singletons. Sequencing used PBMCs. The receptors stem from a human donor in good health.

This clone appeared once. The V call is TRBV6-5, the J call TRBJ2-7, with a possible D match to TRBD1 (6 bases). Per germline, CDR1 MNHEY and CDR2 SVGAGI. This CDR3 comprises 12 residues. V lost 9 bases and J 10 bases, leaving 19 bases between the germline ends. In nucleotides, the CDR3 is TGTGCCAGTTCCTCCCTGCCGGGACATCAGTACTTC. Translated, it gives CASSSLPGHQYF.

This clone was picked up a small number of times. The chain has TRBV6-5 and TRBJ1-1, with D hard to call. This CDR3 has 14 residues. CDR1 MNHEY and CDR2 SVGAGI come from the germline V gene. The V end lost 6 bases, the J end lost 8 bases, and 19 bases lay between the germline ends. The CDR3 DNA reads as TGTGCCAGCAGCCCGCAGACATTCAACCGGGAAGCTTTCTTT. Encoded protein: CASSPQTFNREAFF.

This clone was seen more than once but under ten times. The chain has TRBV4-3 and TRBJ1-1; tentatively, D is TRBD1 (6 bases). Trimming removed 0 bases from V and 1 base from J, with 12 bases in between. The germline V gene has CDR1 LGHNA and CDR2 YSLEER. The CDR3 runs to 16 residues. The CDR3 region is CASSQDAMGQNTEAFF. In DNA form, the CDR3 reads TGCGCCAGCAGCCAAGATGCCATGGGACAGAACACTGAAGCTTTCTTT.

This clone was picked up a small number of times. V gene TRBV10-3 combines with J gene TRBJ2-1; weak D call: TRBD1 (5 bases). Trimming left V 10 bases short and J 4 bases short, with 20 bases between. Germline-derived CDR1 and CDR2 are ENHRY and SYGVKD. The CDR3 sequence is 15 residues long. Here the CDR3 DNA reads TGTGCCACCCAAGGGGCCCCTACAGGATACAATGAGCAGTTCTTC. The encoded protein is CATQGAPTGYNEQFF.

The rearrangement uses TRBV6-5 and TRBJ2-5, with TRBD2 matching 12 bases. The DNA end favors TRBJ2-7, so the J call may be wrong. CDR3 length: 14 residues. Germline V gene lookup returns CDR1 MNHEY and CDR2 SVGAGI. CDR3 DNA sequence: TGTGCCAGCAGTTTACTAGCGGGGGGTGGCGAGCAGTACTTC. Protein product: CASSLLAGGGEQYF.

The gene calls are TRBV15 and TRBJ2-1; 11 nucleotides line up with TRBD2. The CDR3 has 18 amino acids. CDR1 is LNHNV, CDR2 YYDKDF, per germline (reference sequence). The V gene end was trimmed by 0 bases and the J gene end by 2 bases; junction bases not matched to a gene: 6. The CDR3 spells CATSRDSSSGGTYNEQFF. In DNA, the CDR3 is TGTGCCACCAGCAGAGACTCCTCTAGCGGGGGGACCTACAATGAGCAGTTCTTC.

In DNA, the CDR3 is TGTGCCAGCCTTTTAGGCCAAGGAGGTCTAGAGCAGTTCTTC. It codes for CASLLGQGGLEQFF. The chain is built from TRBV6-6 and TRBJ2-1; D possibly corresponds to TRBD2 (5 bases). Germline V gene sequence: CDR1 MNHNY, CDR2 SVGAGI (reference sequence). The CDR3 has 14 amino acids. The germline V and J ends were trimmed by 8 bases and 10 bases, with 21 bases remaining between them.

This clone came up a few times. The chain couples TRBV19 to TRBJ1-5; 7 bases are a match to TRBD1. J lost 0 bases, V lost 5 bases, and 10 bases had no gene match. There are 17 residues in the CDR3. The germline V gene has CDR1 LNHDA and CDR2 SQIVND (reference sequence). CDR3 protein: CASSLTDRELSNQPQHF. The CDR3 DNA follows: TGTGCCAGTAGTCTCACCGACAGGGAACTTAGCAATCAGCCCCAGCATTTT.

J is TRBJ2-5 and V is TRBV5-1; 8 bases fit TRBD2. The assigned J gene may be wrong: the sequence end matches TRBJ2-7 better. Germline-derived CDR1 and CDR2 are SGHRS and YFSETQ. The CDR3 covers 14 residues. CDR3 protein: CASSSRRGAYEQYF. The CDR3 DNA sequence: TGCGCCAGCAGCTCTAGGCGGGGGGCCTACGAGCAGTACTTC.

This clone has a handful of counts. The V and J genes are TRBV11-2 and TRBJ2-7; 7 bases line up with TRBD2. Germline lookup yields CDR1 SGHAT and CDR2 FQNNGV. The CDR3 extends over 13 amino acids. V was pared by 2 bases and J by 3 bases, with 1 base of the junction left unmatched. The CDR3 sequence is CASSLTSDYEQYF. DNA for the CDR3: TGTGCCAGCAGCTTAACTAGCGACTACGAGCAGTACTTC.

V usage is TRBV4-1 and J usage is TRBJ1-2, with TRBD1 identical over 12 bases. The CDR3 loop spans 17 amino acids. Trimming took 4 bases from V and 3 from J; bases not matched to a gene: 9. CDR1 MGHRA and CDR2 YSYEKL come from the germline V gene. CDR3 in DNA: TGCGCCAGCAGCCTTCGAGAGGGACAGGGGGCTTACTATGGCTACACCTTC. Translation gives CASSLREGQGAYYGYTF.

This clone is a singleton in its sample. This chain uses TRBV7-2 with TRBJ1-2; the match to TRBD1 covers 8 bases. The ends lost 8 bases at V and 8 bases at J; junction bases unmatched: 19. The CDR3 length is 16 residues. The germline V gene has CDR1 SGHTA and CDR2 FQGNSA. The CDR3 DNA sequence: TGTGCCAGCGCTGCGACAATGCAGGGGGCACGTTGGGGCTACACCTTC. This encodes CASAATMQGARWGYTF.

V and J are TRBV27 and TRBJ1-1, with D perhaps TRBD1 (6 bases). The CDR3 is made up of 16 amino acids. CDR1 is MNHEY, CDR2 SMNVEV, per germline (reference sequence). V was clipped by 4 bases and J by 0 bases, with 15 bases between them. The CDR3 coding sequence is TGTGCCAGCAGTTCCGTAGACAGGACCCTGAACACTGAAGCTTTCTTT. Protein sequence: CASSSVDRTLNTEAFF.

The rearrangement uses TRBV19 and TRBJ2-1; D call uncertain. Germline CDR1 is LNHDA and CDR2 is SQIVND (reference sequence). This CDR3 has 14 residues. V shed 4 bases and J shed 6 bases, with 13 bases lying between them. For the CDR3, the DNA is TGTGCCAGTAGTACCCTAGGAGTAACCAATGAGCAGTTCTTC. The encoded protein is CASSTLGVTNEQFF. The whole variable domain, filled in from reference TRBV19 and TRBJ2-1, reads DGGITQSPKYLFRKEGQNVTLSCEQNLNHDAMYWYRQDPGQGLRLIYYSQIVNDFQKGDIAEGYSVSREKKESFPLTVTSAQKNPTAFYLCASSTLGVTNEQFFGPGTRLTVL.

Remarks on this clone: One end of the junction varies from germline; a read error may be responsible. This rearrangement joins TRBV9 to TRBJ2-7; 7 bases line up with TRBD1. This CDR3 is built from 15 residues. CDR1 and CDR2 from the germline V gene are SGDLS and YYNGEE. The DNA for the CDR3 is TGTGCCAGCAGCGTAGGGGTAGGGGGCTCCGACGAGCAGTACTTC. It is translated as CASSVGVGGSDEQYF.

V is TRBV25-1 and J is TRBJ2-1, with TRBD1 identical over 9 bases. The J segment lost 4 bases and the V segment lost 2 bases, leaving 6 bases of the junction unmatched. This CDR3 region has 16 residues. Germline V gene data show CDR1 as MGHDK and CDR2 as SYGVNS. The DNA of the CDR3 is TGTGCCAGCAGTGAAGCGACAGGGGGAGTTTACAATGAGCAGTTCTTC. It yields the protein CASSEATGGVYNEQFF. Based on the CDR3 plus reference TRBV25-1 and TRBJ2-1, the full variable domain is EADIYQTPRYLVIGTGKKITLECSQTMGHDKMYWYQQDPGMELHLIHYSYGVNSTEKGDLSSESTVSRIRTEHFPLTLESARPSHTSQYLCASSEATGGVYNEQFFGPGTRLTVL.

V usage is TRBV5-1 and J usage is TRBJ1-6, with D hard to call. Per the germline V gene, CDR1 is SGHRS and CDR2 is YFSETQ. CDR3 size: 18 residues. V was cut by 5 bases and J by 8 bases, with 26 bases left in between. CDR3: CASRRYVVLSVGDSPLHF. The CDR3 DNA follows: TGCGCCAGCAGACGCTACGTGGTCTTATCTGTCGGTGATTCACCCCTCCACTTT.

In regard to this clone: Sequence at one end of the junction differs from germline and may be a read error. The chain couples TRBV7-9 to TRBJ2-1; D gene ambiguous. Germline CDR1 SEHNR, CDR2 FQNEAQ (reference sequence). CDR3 length: 10 residues. The CDR3 nucleotides read TGTGCCAGCAGCATCAATCAGCAGTTCTTC. This gives the protein CASSINQQFF.

The chain joins TRBV30 to TRBJ1-6; possibly TRBD1 for D (5 bases). Germline V lookup: CDR1 GTSNPN, CDR2 SVGIG (reference sequence). Between the trimmed V and J ends, which lost 2 bases and 3 bases, there was a span of 11 bases. CDR3 length: 15 amino acids. The CDR3 DNA reads TGTGCCTGGAGTACCAGGGTGGGCTATAATTCACCCCTCCACTTT. This encodes CAWSTRVGYNSPLHF.

V is TRBV5-6 and J is TRBJ1-6, with 7 bases identical to TRBD1. Germline V lookup: CDR1 SGHDT, CDR2 YYEEEE. CDR3 length: 14 amino acids. With 0 bases clipped from V and 7 bases from J, the junction kept 1 base outside the gene matches. CDR3 DNA sequence: TGTGCCAGCAGCTTGGGACAGGGAAATTCACCCCTCCACTTT. Translation gives CASSLGQGNSPLHF.

V usage is TRBV14 and J usage is TRBJ2-5; D perhaps matches TRBD2 (5 bases). Germline-derived CDR1 and CDR2 are SGHDN and FVKESK. The CDR3 totals 15 residues. Trimming left V 0 bases short and J 1 base short, with 9 bases between. The CDR3: CASSQDQRRQETQYF. The DNA for the CDR3 is TGTGCCAGCAGCCAAGACCAGCGGCGCCAAGAGACCCAGTACTTC.

The chain recombines TRBV10-3 with TRBJ2-3; 7 bases line up with TRBD2. Trimming removed 0 bases from V and 3 bases from J; junction bases left unmatched: 6. Germline V lookup: CDR1 ENHRY, CDR2 SYGVKD. The CDR3 extends over 16 amino acids. The CDR3 DNA follows: TGTGCCATCAGTGAGTCAATTGGGGGGGAAACAGATACGCAGTATTTT. This encodes CAISESIGGETDTQYF.

The V call is TRBV6-6, the J call TRBJ2-2, with 9 bases aligning to TRBD2. From germline, CDR1 is MNHNY and CDR2 SVGAGI (reference sequence). V gave up 0 bases and J gave up 6 bases; unmatched junction bases: 5. The CDR3 sequence is 16 residues long. The CDR3 reads CASSYSGGGASGELFF. The CDR3 nucleotides read TGTGCCAGCAGTTACTCGGGCGGGGGGGCATCCGGGGAGCTGTTTTTT.

The CDR3 DNA reads as TGTGCCAGCTCACCGGACAGGGGACAAGCAGGAACTGAAGCTTTCTTT. It is translated as CASSPDRGQAGTEAFF. This chain links TRBV18 with TRBJ1-1; 9 bases align to TRBD1. The V gene end was trimmed by 3 bases and the J gene end by 5 bases; junction bases not matched to a gene: 10. Germline V gene data show CDR1 as KGHSH and CDR2 as LQKENI. This CDR3 has 16 amino acids.

The CDR3 DNA is TGCAGCGTTGAAACCCAGGACTACGAGCAGTACTTC. Protein product: CSVETQDYEQYF. The chain links TRBV29-1 to TRBJ2-7; D call uncertain. Trimming removed 2 bases from V and 3 bases from J, with 8 bases in between. This CDR3 region has 12 residues. Germline V CDR1 and CDR2: SQVTM, ANQGSEA.